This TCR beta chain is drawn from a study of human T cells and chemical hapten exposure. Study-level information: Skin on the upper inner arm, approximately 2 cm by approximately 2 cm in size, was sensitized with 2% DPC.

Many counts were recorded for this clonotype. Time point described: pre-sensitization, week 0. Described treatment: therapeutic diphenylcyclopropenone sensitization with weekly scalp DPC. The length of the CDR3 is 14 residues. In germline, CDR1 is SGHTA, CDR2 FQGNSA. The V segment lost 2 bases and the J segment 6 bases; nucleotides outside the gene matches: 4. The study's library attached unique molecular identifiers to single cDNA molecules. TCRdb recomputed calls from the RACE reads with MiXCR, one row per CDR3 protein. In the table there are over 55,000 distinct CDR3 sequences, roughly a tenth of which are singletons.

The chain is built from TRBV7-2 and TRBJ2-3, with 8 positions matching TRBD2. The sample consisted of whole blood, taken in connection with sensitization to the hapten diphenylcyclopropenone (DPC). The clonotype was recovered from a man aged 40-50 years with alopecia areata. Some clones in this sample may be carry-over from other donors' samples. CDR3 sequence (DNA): TGTGCCAGCAGCTTATCGACTAGCGCTGATACGCAGTATTTT. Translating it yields CASSLSTSADTQYF. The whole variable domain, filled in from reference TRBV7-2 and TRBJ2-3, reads GAGVSQSPSNKVTEKGKDVELRCDPISGHTALYWYRQSLGQGLEFLIYFQGNSAPDKSGLPSDRFSAERTGGSVSTLTIQRTQQEDSAVYLCASSLSTSADTQYFGPGTRLTVL.